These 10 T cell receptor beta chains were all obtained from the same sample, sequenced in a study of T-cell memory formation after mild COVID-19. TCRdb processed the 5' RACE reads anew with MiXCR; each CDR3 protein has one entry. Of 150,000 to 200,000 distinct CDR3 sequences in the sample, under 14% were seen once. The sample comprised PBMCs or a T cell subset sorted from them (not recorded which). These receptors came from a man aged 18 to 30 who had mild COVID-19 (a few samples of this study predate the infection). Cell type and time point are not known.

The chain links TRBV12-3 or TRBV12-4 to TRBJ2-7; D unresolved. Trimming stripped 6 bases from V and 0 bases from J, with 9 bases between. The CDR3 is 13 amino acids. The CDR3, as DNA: TGTGCCAGCAGATACTCAAGCTCCTACGAGCAGTACTTC. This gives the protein CASRYSSSYEQYF.

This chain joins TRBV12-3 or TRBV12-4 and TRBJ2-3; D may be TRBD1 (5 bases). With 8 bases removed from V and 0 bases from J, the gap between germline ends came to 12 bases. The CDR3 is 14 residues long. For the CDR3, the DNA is TGTGCCAGCGCAAGTCAGGGTAGCACAGATACGCAGTATTTT. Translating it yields CASASQGSTDTQYF.

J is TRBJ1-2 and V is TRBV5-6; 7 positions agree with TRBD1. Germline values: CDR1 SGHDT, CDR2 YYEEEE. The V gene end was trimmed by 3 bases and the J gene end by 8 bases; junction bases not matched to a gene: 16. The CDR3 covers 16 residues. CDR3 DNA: TGTGCCAGCAGCTCGGTATGGCCGGAGGGGGCAGGCGGCTACACCTTC. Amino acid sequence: CASSSVWPEGAGGYTF.

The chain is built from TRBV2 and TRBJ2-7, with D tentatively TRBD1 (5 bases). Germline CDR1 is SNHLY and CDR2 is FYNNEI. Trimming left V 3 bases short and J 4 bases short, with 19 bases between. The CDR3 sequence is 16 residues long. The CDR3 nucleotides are TGTGCCAGCAGTGAGGGGCTGAATAACTTCGTTTACGAGCAGTACGTC. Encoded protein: CASSEGLNNFVYEQYV.

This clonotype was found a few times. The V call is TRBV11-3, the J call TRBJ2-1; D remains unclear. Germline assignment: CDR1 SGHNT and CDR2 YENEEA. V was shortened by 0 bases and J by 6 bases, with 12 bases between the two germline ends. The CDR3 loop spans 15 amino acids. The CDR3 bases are TGTGCCAGCAGCTTAGAAGGTGTTCCGAGCAATGAGCAGTTCTTC. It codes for CASSLEGVPSNEQFF. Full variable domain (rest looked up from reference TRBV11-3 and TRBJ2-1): EAGVVQSPRYKIIEKKQPVAFWCNPISGHNTLYWYLQNLGQGPELLIRYENEEAVDDSQLPKDRFSAERLKGVDSTLKIQPAELGDSAVYLCASSLEGVPSNEQFFGPGTRLTVL.

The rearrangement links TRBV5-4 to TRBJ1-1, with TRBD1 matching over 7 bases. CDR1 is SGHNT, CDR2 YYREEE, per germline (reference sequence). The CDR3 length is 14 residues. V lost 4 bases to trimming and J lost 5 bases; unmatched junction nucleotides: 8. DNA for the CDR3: TGTGCCAGCAGCAGAAGGGACAGCAAAACTGAAGCTTTCTTT. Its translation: CASSRRDSKTEAFF.

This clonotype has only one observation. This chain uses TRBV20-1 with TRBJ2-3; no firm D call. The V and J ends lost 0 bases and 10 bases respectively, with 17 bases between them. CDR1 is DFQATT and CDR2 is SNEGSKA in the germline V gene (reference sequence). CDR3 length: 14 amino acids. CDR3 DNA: TGCAGTGCTAGAGAGCGTCCCCAGGCAGTGGCGCAGTATTTT. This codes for CSARERPQAVAQYF.

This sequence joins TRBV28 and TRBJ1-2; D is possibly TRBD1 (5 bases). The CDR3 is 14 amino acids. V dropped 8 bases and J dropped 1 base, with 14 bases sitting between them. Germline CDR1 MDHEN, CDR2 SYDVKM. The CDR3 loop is CASVTDSLNYGYTF. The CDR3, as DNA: TGTGCCAGCGTAACCGACAGCCTTAACTATGGCTACACCTTC.

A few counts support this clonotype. The CDR3 sequence is CASSDWGSNIQYF. In nucleotides, the CDR3 is TGTGCCAGCAGTGACTGGGGTTCAAACATTCAGTACTTC. J is TRBJ2-4 and V is TRBV2; unclear D gene. V shed 3 bases and J shed 6 bases, with 9 bases lying between them. Germline-derived CDR1 and CDR2 are SNHLY and FYNNEI. The CDR3 covers 13 residues.

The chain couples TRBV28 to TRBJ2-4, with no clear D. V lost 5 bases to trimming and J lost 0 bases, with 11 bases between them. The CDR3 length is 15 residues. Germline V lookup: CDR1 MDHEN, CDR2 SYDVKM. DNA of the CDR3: TGTGCCAGCAGTACCCAGGTTCTAGCCAAAAACATTCAGTACTTC. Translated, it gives CASSTQVLAKNIQYF.